This TCR beta chain originates from a study of blood T cell repertoires in COVID-19. The overall study: Sources were T cells, B-cell-depleted T cells, or PBMCs; the material itself was cDNA or gDNA.

The CDR3 sequence is 15 residues long. Trimming pared 2 bases from V and 8 bases from J, leaving 19 bases between. Germline V CDR1 and CDR2: SGHNT, YYREEE (reference sequence). Libraries were prepared by immunoSEQ multiplex PCR; TCRdb keeps only in-frame clonotypes and omits some of them. The repertoire has about 140,000 clones, 84% of them found once; the top ten carry 8.5% to 9%. What was sequenced was peripheral blood. V and J are TRBV5-4 and TRBJ1-2; a possible D gene is TRBD1 (6 bases). This TCR came from a man aged 25-45 years with COVID-19, enrolled during active disease. Here the CDR3 DNA reads TGTGCCAGCAGCTTAGGCCAGGGGAACTCTTGGGGCTACACCTTC. Translating it yields CASSLGQGNSWGYTF.